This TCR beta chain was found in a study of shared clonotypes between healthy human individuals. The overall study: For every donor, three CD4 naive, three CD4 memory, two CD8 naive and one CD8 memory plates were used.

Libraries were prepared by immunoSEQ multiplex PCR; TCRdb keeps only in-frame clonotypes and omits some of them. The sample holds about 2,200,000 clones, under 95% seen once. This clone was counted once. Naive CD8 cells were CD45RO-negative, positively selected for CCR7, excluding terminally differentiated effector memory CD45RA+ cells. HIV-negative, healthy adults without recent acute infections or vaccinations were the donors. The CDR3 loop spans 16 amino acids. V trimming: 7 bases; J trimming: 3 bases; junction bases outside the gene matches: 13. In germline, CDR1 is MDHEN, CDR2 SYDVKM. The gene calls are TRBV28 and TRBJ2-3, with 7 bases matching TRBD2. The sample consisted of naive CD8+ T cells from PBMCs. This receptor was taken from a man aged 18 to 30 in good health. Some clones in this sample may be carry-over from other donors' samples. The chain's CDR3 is CASKDGGRAPTDTQYF. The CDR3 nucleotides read TGTGCCAGCAAGGACGGGGGGAGGGCCCCAACAGATACGCAGTATTTT.